This TCR beta chain emerged from a study of blood T cell repertoires in COVID-19. Background on the study: The United States, Italy and Spain were the sources of the acute and convalescent COVID-19 samples.

Per the study methods: Amplification with reference gene primers provided the estimates of nucleated cell counts. The method was immunoSEQ multiplex PCR; TCRdb's version includes in-frame clones alone and lacks a portion of them. V and J calls and clone size come straight from that table; D and trimming were deduced from the DNA. The table has more than 55,000 clones, over 75% seen once; the top ten hold approximately 20%. The V gene end was trimmed by 1 base and the J gene end by 4 bases; junction bases not matched to a gene: 3. The V gene's germline CDR1 is LGHNA and CDR2 YSLEER. This CDR3 contains 15 residues.

The specimen was peripheral blood. The chain recombines TRBV4-3 with TRBJ2-7; 11 bases fit TRBD2. The receptor was isolated from a woman aged 55 to 70 with COVID-19, enrolled during active disease. CDR3 loop: CASSQGLAGSYEQYF. CDR3 nucleotides: TGCGCCAGCAGCCAAGGACTAGCGGGAAGTTACGAGCAGTACTTC.